This T cell receptor beta chain stems from a study of cytomegalovirus exposure and HLA in healthy donors. Each donor was nominally healthy when sampled (though unrecorded immune exposures were likely). CDR1 is SEHNR and CDR2 is FQNEAQ in the germline V gene (reference sequence). V dropped 4 bases and J dropped 0 bases, with 12 bases sitting between them. CDR3 size: 15 residues. Amplification used 60 Vbeta primers and 13 Jbeta primers. Assay: immunoSEQ multiplex PCR; the TCRdb copy retains only in-frame clones and omits some. The sample carries around 300,000 clones, approximately 90% recorded once. Study-wide findings and caveats: A list of roughly 180 TCR beta chains associated with cytomegalovirus was given. Reportedly, a later analysis found an Asian-associated ancestry cluster had fewer N-insertions than the approximately 640-donor mean.

Regarding this clone: Its antigen is as yet unknown.

The source of this sequence is a woman aged 18-29 years in good health and CMV-seronegative. The rearrangement joins TRBV7-9 to TRBJ1-2; D gene unclear. Sequencing input: PBMCs. CDR3 amino acids: CASSSGGLANYGYTF. Written as DNA, the CDR3 is TGTGCCAGCAGCTCGGGAGGACTAGCTAACTATGGCTACACCTTC.